This TCR beta chain was captured by sequencing in a study of CD4 T cells in relation to SARS-CoV-2 and coronaviruses. Study-level background: The restricting HLA molecule for shared crossreactive spike epitopes was mapped.

Before the COVID-19 pandemic, during about 2011-2019, CD4+ T cells were taken from unexposed donors. A note on this clone: The antigen remains unidentified.

Uncultured naive and memory CD4+ T cells supplied DNA for deep TCR-beta sequencing. TCRdb keeps only in-frame clones here, not all; method: immunoSEQ multiplex PCR. The data contain just under 65,000 clones, about 94% of them singletons. This CDR3 is built from 15 residues. The V gene lost 5 bases and the J gene lost 5 bases, with 18 bases spanning the gap. The V gene's germline CDR1 is SGHTA and CDR2 FQGNSA. Study outcomes and limitations: No donor gave both pre-pandemic and post-infection samples. In around 63% of donors, memory CD4+ clonotypes crossrecognized SARS-CoV-2 and at least one common cold coronavirus spike.

Sequenced material: naive CD4+ T cells from PBMCs. Specified subset: naive CD4+ T cells isolated by negative enrichment. The chain combines TRBV7-2 with TRBJ1-1; D is possibly TRBD1 (6 bases). The sequence was obtained from a human donor in good health. For the CDR3, the DNA is TGTGCCAGCAGCCAGCCCAACAGGGTTCGGACTGAAGCTTTCTTT. Translating gives CASSQPNRVRTEAFF.